The T cell receptor beta chain under discussion was sequenced for a study of shared clonotypes between healthy human individuals. Study-level findings and limits: When compared with the clonotypes that were shared by all four sorted-subset donors, the non-shared clonotypes turned out to have lower generation probabilities.

CDR3 length: 14 residues. V was trimmed by 1 base and J by 8 bases, leaving 15 bases between them. Germline V gene data show CDR1 as GTSNPN and CDR2 as SVGIG (reference sequence). Turning to this clone: Its antigen remains unidentified.

The deep-level immunoSEQ assay was used. Clones were sequenced by immunoSEQ multiplex PCR, and TCRdb holds only the in-frame ones, with some missing. The data show 2 million to 3 million clones, with roughly 93% seen just once and 0.36% held by the top ten. This chain links TRBV30 with TRBJ2-1, with a weak D call TRBD1 (5 bases). This clonotype was obtained from a man aged 18 to 35 in good health. Some clones in this sample may be carry-over from other donors' samples. The sequenced sample consisted of naive CD4+ T cells from PBMCs. Subset specified: CD45RA+ positively selected. CDR3 in amino acids: CAWSARGRVDEQFF. CDR3 bases: TGTGCCTGGAGTGCCCGTGGCAGGGTGGATGAGCAGTTCTTC.